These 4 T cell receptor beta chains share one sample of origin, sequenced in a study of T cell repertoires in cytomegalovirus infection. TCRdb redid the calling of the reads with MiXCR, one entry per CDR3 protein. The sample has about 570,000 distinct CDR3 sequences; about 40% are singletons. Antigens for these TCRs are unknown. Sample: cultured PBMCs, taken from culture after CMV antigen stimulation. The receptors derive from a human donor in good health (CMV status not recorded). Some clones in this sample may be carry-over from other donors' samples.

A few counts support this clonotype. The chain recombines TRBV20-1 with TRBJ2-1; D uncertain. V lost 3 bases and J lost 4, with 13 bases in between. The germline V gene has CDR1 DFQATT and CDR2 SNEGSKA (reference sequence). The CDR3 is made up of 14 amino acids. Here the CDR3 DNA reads TGCAGTGCTAGTACCTCACTGGCATACAATGAGCAGTTCTTC. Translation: CSASTSLAYNEQFF.

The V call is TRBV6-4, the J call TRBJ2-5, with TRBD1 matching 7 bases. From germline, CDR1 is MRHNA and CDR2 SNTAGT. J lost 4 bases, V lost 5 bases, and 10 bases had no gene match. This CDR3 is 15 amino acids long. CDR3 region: CASSRQGLAGETQYF. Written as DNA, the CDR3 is TGTGCCAGCAGTCGACAGGGATTAGCAGGAGAGACCCAGTACTTC.

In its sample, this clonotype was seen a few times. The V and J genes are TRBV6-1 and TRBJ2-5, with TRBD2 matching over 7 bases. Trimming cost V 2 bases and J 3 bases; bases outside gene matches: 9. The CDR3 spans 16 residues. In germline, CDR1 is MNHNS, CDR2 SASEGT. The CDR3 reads CASSEWSGDPKETQYF. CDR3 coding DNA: TGTGCCAGCAGTGAATGGAGCGGGGACCCTAAAGAGACCCAGTACTTC.

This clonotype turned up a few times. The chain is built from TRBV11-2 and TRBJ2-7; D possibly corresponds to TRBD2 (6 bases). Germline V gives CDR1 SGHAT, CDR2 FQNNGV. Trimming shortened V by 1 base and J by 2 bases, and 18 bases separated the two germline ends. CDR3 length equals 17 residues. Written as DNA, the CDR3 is TGTGCCAGCAGCTTAGGGTCCCGACTAGTTGTGGCCTACGAGCAGTACTTC. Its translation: CASSLGSRLVVAYEQYF.